These 15 T cell receptor beta chains were sequenced from one sample in a study of blood T cell repertoires in COVID-19. TCRdb's copy holds only in-frame clones and misses some; the assay was immunoSEQ multiplex PCR. Of about 67,000 clones in the sample, about 84% were seen once. Sequencing used peripheral blood. These receptors all stem from a human donor in a cohort sampled during active COVID-19.

This clone was found once. The chain carries TRBV5-1 and TRBJ1-5, with D unresolved. Germline-derived CDR1 and CDR2 are SGHRS and YFSETQ. The CDR3 consists of 15 residues. V gave up 0 bases and J gave up 0 bases, with 7 bases separating them. The CDR3 region is CASSLDGDSNQPQHF. The CDR3 nucleotides read TGCGCCAGCAGCTTGGACGGGGATAGCAATCAGCCCCAGCATTTT.

The rearrangement uses TRBV29-1 and TRBJ2-1; 9 nucleotides line up with TRBD2. Trimming took 4 bases from V and 7 from J; bases not matched to a gene: 5. There are 13 residues in the CDR3. Germline V lookup: CDR1 SQVTM, CDR2 ANQGSEA. The CDR3 bases are TGCAGCGTTGTGCGGGGGGGCGGGAATGAGCAGTTCTTC. Its translation: CSVVRGGGNEQFF.

The CDR3 loop reads CASSQLRVTGGETQYF. DNA of the CDR3: TGTGCCAGCAGCCAGCTAAGGGTTACGGGGGGGGAGACCCAGTACTTC. The gene calls are TRBV3-1 (or the pseudogene TRBV3-2) and TRBJ2-5; 8 nucleotides align to TRBD2. After removal of 3 bases from V and 5 bases from J, the junction contained 11 bases not matched to a gene. Germline lookup yields CDR1 LGHDT and CDR2 YNNKEL (reference sequence). The CDR3 has 16 amino acids.

This clone came up once. The genes are TRBV4-1 and TRBJ2-1; a weak D match, TRBD2 (5 bases). CDR3 length: 16 residues. Germline-derived CDR1 and CDR2 are MGHRA and YSYEKL. Trimming removed 0 bases from V and 0 bases from J, with 9 bases in between. The CDR3 region has the DNA TGCGCCAGCAGCCAAGATGCTGGGAGCTCCTACAATGAGCAGTTCTTC. Protein product: CASSQDAGSSYNEQFF.

The chain uses TRBV4-3 and TRBJ1-1; 7 bases agree with TRBD1. The CDR3 consists of 18 residues. Germline V gene sequence: CDR1 LGHNA, CDR2 YSLEER. The V segment lost 4 bases and the J segment 1 base; nucleotides outside the gene matches: 15. The CDR3 coding sequence is TGCGCCAGCAGCCGCCTCAAGGGGGCAGCCCCATCGAACACTGAAGCTTTCTTT. It yields the protein CASSRLKGAAPSNTEAFF.

The chain joins TRBV19 to TRBJ1-1, with a weak D call TRBD1 (6 bases). Germline V gene sequence: CDR1 LNHDA, CDR2 SQIVND (reference sequence). V was shortened by 5 bases and J by 3 bases, with 22 bases between the two germline ends. The CDR3 loop spans 17 amino acids. CDR3 in DNA: TGTGCCAGTAGTCCGAGCGGGGGGGCGCGTATGGACACTGAAGCTTTCTTT. Its protein is CASSPSGGARMDTEAFF. The whole variable domain, filled in from reference TRBV19 and TRBJ1-1, reads DGGITQSPKYLFRKEGQNVTLSCEQNLNHDAMYWYRQDPGQGLRLIYYSQIVNDFQKGDIAEGYSVSREKKESFPLTVTSAQKNPTAFYLCASSPSGGARMDTEAFFGQGTRLTVV.

The chain recombines TRBV7-2 with TRBJ2-5, with 10 bases that match TRBD1. The CDR3 spans 17 residues. Germline V lookup: CDR1 SGHTA, CDR2 FQGNSA. J lost 2 bases, V lost 6 bases, and 12 bases had no gene match. The CDR3 DNA reads TGTGCCAGCAGTTGGGCTCGGACAGGGGGGGATCAAGAGACCCAGTACTTC. This encodes CASSWARTGGDQETQYF.

This clone turned up a few times. The chain couples TRBV6-6 to TRBJ1-1; D remains unclear. There are 14 residues in the CDR3. V lost 2 bases and J lost 6, with 13 bases in between. The germline V gene encodes CDR1 MNHNY and CDR2 SVGAGI (reference sequence). The chain's CDR3 is CASSYPGSRAEAFF. The DNA of the CDR3 is TGTGCCAGCAGTTACCCGGGGTCTAGAGCTGAAGCTTTCTTT.

V is TRBV29-1 and J is TRBJ2-1, with D perhaps TRBD2 (5 bases). The germline V gene encodes CDR1 SQVTM and CDR2 ANQGSEA. The CDR3 length is 12 residues. The V and J ends lost 3 bases and 5 bases respectively, with 8 bases between them. The CDR3 bases are TGCAGCGTTGACAGGAGGCACAATGAGCAGTTCTTC. It yields the protein CSVDRRHNEQFF.

The CDR3 spells CASSKEGRRETQYF. The CDR3 nucleotides read TGTGCCAGCAGTAAGGAGGGGCGCAGGGAGACCCAGTACTTC. The chain carries TRBV2 and TRBJ2-5, with TRBD2 as a possible D gene (6 bases). CDR3 length: 14 residues. Trimming cost V 5 bases and J 5 bases, with 15 bases left between them. Germline CDR1 reads SNHLY; CDR2 reads FYNNEI.

In nucleotides, the CDR3 is TGCGCCAGCAGCGCAGGGACTTCTAATGAAAAACTGTTTTTT. It encodes CASSAGTSNEKLFF. The chain combines TRBV5-1 with TRBJ1-4; a possible D gene is TRBD1 (5 bases). V shed 4 bases and J shed 3 bases, with 10 bases lying between them. This CDR3 spans 14 amino acids. CDR1 is SGHRS and CDR2 is YFSETQ in the germline V gene.

The gene calls are TRBV18 and TRBJ2-7; 10 nucleotides align to TRBD1. V was pared by 3 bases and J by 0 bases, with 2 bases of the junction left unmatched. Germline CDR1 and CDR2: KGHSH and LQKENI. This CDR3 contains 15 residues. The CDR3 sequence: CASSPRTGGSYEQYF. The DNA of the CDR3 is TGTGCCAGCTCACCGCGGACAGGGGGCTCCTACGAGCAGTACTTC.

The genes are TRBV3-1 (or the pseudogene TRBV3-2) and TRBJ1-2, with D unclear. CDR1 LGHDT and CDR2 YNNKEL come from the germline V gene (reference sequence). The CDR3 sequence is 14 residues long. Trimming left V 1 base short and J 4 bases short, with 10 bases between. The CDR3 region is CASSQAGGSYGYTF. CDR3 in DNA: TGTGCCAGCAGCCAAGCAGGAGGGAGCTATGGCTACACCTTC.

This clone was detected only a few times. V is TRBV27 and J is TRBJ2-2; D remains ambiguous. In germline, CDR1 is MNHEY, CDR2 SMNVEV (reference sequence). The CDR3 runs to 16 residues. Trimming removed 5 bases at V and 1 base at J, with 14 bases between. Here the CDR3 reads CASSANRNLNTGELFF. The CDR3 nucleotides read TGTGCCAGCAGTGCCAACAGAAATCTGAACACCGGGGAGCTGTTTTTT.

This clone was counted between two and nine times. The chain links TRBV7-9 to TRBJ1-1, with D unclear. The V end lost 5 bases, the J end lost 7 bases, and 20 bases lay between the germline ends. Germline V gene data show CDR1 as SEHNR and CDR2 as FQNEAQ (reference sequence). The CDR3 runs 15 residues. CDR3 loop: CASSPLKVTSGEAFF. CDR3 in DNA: TGTGCCAGCAGCCCCCTAAAGGTGACTTCTGGTGAAGCTTTCTTT.